This T cell receptor beta chain is drawn from a study of post-analysis software for immune sequencing data. Study-wide background: Progressive-relapsing, secondary progressive and relapsing-remitting multiple sclerosis were among the disease courses included.

TCR beta cDNA libraries included unique molecular identifiers. The source material, about 0.9 to 11 million T cells, gave rise to 400,000 to 600,000 cDNA molecules. MiXCR, applied by TCRdb to the PCR reads, yields one record per CDR3 protein. The data hold approximately 660,000 distinct CDR3 sequences, with around 64% observed a single time. Study conclusions and caveats: The study found TRBV5-6, TRBV5-1 and TRBV20-1 among several TRBV segments more frequent in patients than controls. With F measure, samples from one preparation batch clustered together strongly. Versus controls, multiple sclerosis patients showed significantly lower diversity (normalized Chao1).

V lost 6 bases and J lost 2; bases outside the gene matches: 8. This CDR3 is 15 amino acids long. In regard to this clonotype: Its antigen is not identified.

The J gene is TRBJ2-3, the V gene TRBV12-3 or TRBV12-4; TRBD2 agrees at 7 bases. This TCR was sampled from a girl aged 2-15 years with multiple sclerosis. The sequenced sample was blood. Here the CDR3 DNA reads TGTGCCAGCAGAGGGACTACCTCCTACACAGATACGCAGTATTTT. Protein sequence: CASRGTTSYTDTQYF.